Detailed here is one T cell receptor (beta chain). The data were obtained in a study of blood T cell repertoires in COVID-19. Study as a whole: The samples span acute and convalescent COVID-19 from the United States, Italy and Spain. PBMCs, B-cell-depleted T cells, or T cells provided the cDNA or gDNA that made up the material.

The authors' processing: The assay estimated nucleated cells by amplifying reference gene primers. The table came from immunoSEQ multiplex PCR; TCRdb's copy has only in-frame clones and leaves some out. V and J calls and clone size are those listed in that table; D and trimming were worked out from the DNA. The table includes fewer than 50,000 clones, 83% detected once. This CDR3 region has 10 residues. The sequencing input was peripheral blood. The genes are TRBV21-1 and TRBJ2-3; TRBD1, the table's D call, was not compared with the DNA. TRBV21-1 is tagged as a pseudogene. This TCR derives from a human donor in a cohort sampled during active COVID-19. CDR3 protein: CASSQRDRCF. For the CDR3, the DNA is TGTGCCAGCAGCCAAAGGGACAGGTGCTTT.